Following are 21 T cell receptor beta chains from one sample sequenced in a study of CD8 T cells in Susac syndrome. cDNA came from roughly 0.53 to 1 ug RNA primed by random hexamers. TCRdb fed the immunoSEQ multiplex PCR reads into MiXCR, producing one record per CDR3 protein. This sample has about 160,000 distinct CDR3 sequences; about 96% occur once, and the top ten carry around 0.12%. Material for sequencing was CD4+ T cells from PBMCs. The receptors here all came from a human donor with Susac syndrome.

Only one count was recorded for this clonotype. V usage is TRBV7-9 and J usage is TRBJ2-3, with 7 positions matching TRBD2. CDR3 length: 16 residues. Germline V lookup: CDR1 SEHNR, CDR2 FQNEAQ (reference sequence). The V segment lost 1 base and the J segment 1 base; nucleotides outside the gene matches: 5. CDR3 nucleotide sequence: TGTGCCAGCAGCTTAGAGACTAGCCTGCGCACAGATACGCAGTATTTT. This translates into CASSLETSLRTDTQYF.

The gene calls are TRBV5-6 and TRBJ2-7; D might be TRBD1 (5 bases). This CDR3 is 13 amino acids long. The ends were cut back, 4 bases at V and 5 bases at J, with 13 bases in the middle. CDR1 and CDR2 (germline): SGHDT, YYEEEE. For the CDR3, the DNA is TGTGCCAGCAGCATCAATGACAGACACGAGCAGTACTTC. This codes for CASSINDRHEQYF.

The chain uses TRBV7-2 and TRBJ2-5; weak D call: TRBD1 (6 bases). V dropped 1 base and J dropped 5 bases, with 11 bases sitting between them. Germline CDR1 SGHTA, CDR2 FQGNSA. The CDR3 is made up of 14 amino acids. CDR3 residues: CASSLVRQGETQYF. CDR3 bases: TGTGCCAGCAGCTTAGTACGCCAGGGGGAGACCCAGTACTTC.

The chain recombines TRBV2 with TRBJ2-4, with D possibly TRBD1 on 5 matching bases. Germline V gene lookup returns CDR1 SNHLY and CDR2 FYNNEI. Trimming removed 8 bases at V and 13 bases at J, with 15 bases between. The CDR3 is 11 amino acids. The CDR3 sequence: CASSQGIPQYF. DNA of the CDR3: TGTGCCAGCTCGCAGGGTATCCCACAGTACTTC.

J is TRBJ1-6 and V is TRBV15, with 8 bases matching TRBD1. The CDR3 contains 16 residues. The germline CDR1 and CDR2 sequences are LNHNV and YYDKDF (reference sequence). With V trimmed by 3 bases and J by 10 bases, 11 bases remained unmatched. CDR3 bases: TGTGCCACCAGCAGTCCCTCAGGGGGCGCAAAATCACCCCTCCACTTT. Protein sequence: CATSSPSGGAKSPLHF.

The chain is built from TRBV29-1 and TRBJ2-4; TRBD2 matches 8 bases. After removal of 5 bases from V and 0 bases from J, the junction contained 3 bases not matched to a gene. Germline lookup yields CDR1 SQVTM and CDR2 ANQGSEA. The length of the CDR3 is 14 residues. For the CDR3, the DNA is TGCAGCGTTATAGCGGGGTTAGCCAAAAACATTCAGTACTTC. Translating it yields CSVIAGLAKNIQYF.

The rearrangement uses TRBV7-9 and TRBJ1-1; D gene unclear. V lost 3 bases and J lost 4, with 6 bases in between. Germline V lookup: CDR1 SEHNR, CDR2 FQNEAQ (reference sequence). The CDR3 sequence is 12 residues long. The CDR3 sequence: CASSFSLTEAFF. In nucleotides, the CDR3 is TGTGCCAGCAGCTTCTCCCTCACTGAAGCTTTCTTT. The whole variable domain, remainder taken from reference TRBV7-9 and TRBJ1-1, is DTGVSQNPRHKITKRGQNVTFRCDPISEHNRLYWYRQTLGQGPEFLTYFQNEAQLEKSRLLSDRFSAERPKGSFSTLEIQRTEQGDSAMYLCASSFSLTEAFFGQGTRLTVV.

V is TRBV15 and J is TRBJ2-7, with D perhaps assigned TRBD1 or TRBD2 (6 bases each). The germline CDR1 and CDR2 sequences are LNHNV and YYDKDF (reference sequence). This CDR3 is built from 16 residues. Between the trimmed V and J ends, which lost 5 bases and 5 bases, there was a span of 22 bases. The CDR3 protein is CATSPEGRGGGNEQYV. CDR3 sequence (DNA): TGTGCCACCAGCCCCGAGGGCAGGGGAGGTGGCAACGAGCAGTACGTC.

V usage is TRBV6-5 and J usage is TRBJ1-1; D not certain. The germline V gene encodes CDR1 MNHEY and CDR2 SVGAGI. V lost 2 bases and J lost 6, with 16 bases in between. The CDR3 runs 15 residues. This chain's CDR3 is CASSYGDLGVSEAFF. CDR3 coding DNA: TGTGCCAGCAGTTACGGAGACTTGGGAGTGTCTGAAGCTTTCTTT.

The V and J genes are TRBV29-1 and TRBJ1-3; D gene unclear. V dropped 4 bases and J dropped 0 bases, with 10 bases sitting between them. Germline CDR1 reads SQVTM; CDR2 reads ANQGSEA. This CDR3 spans 14 amino acids. The CDR3 region is CSVGTSHSGNTIYF. CDR3 sequence (DNA): TGCAGCGTTGGCACGTCCCACTCTGGAAACACCATATATTTT.

The chain uses TRBV18 and TRBJ2-3; D may be TRBD1 (6 bases). V was trimmed by 5 bases and J by 3 bases, leaving 15 bases between them. The CDR3 covers 15 residues. CDR1 is KGHSH, CDR2 LQKENI, per germline. CDR3: CASSTTHRATDTQYF. CDR3 DNA sequence: TGTGCCAGCTCAACGACCCACAGGGCTACAGATACGCAGTATTTT. Variable domain in full (rest from reference TRBV18 and TRBJ2-3): NAGVMQNPRHLVRRRGQEARLRCSPMKGHSHVYWYRQLPEEGLKFMVYLQKENIIDESGMPKERFSAEFPKEGPSILRIQQVVRGDSAAYFCASSTTHRATDTQYFGPGTRLTVL.

The chain joins TRBV4-2 to TRBJ1-6; maybe TRBD1 (5 bases). The germline V and J ends were trimmed by 0 bases and 5 bases, with 8 bases remaining between them. The CDR3 runs 15 residues. Germline CDR1 reads LGHNA; CDR2 reads YNFKEQ. CDR3 loop: CASSQDLTDNSPLHF. The CDR3 DNA sequence: TGTGCCAGCAGCCAAGATTTGACAGATAATTCACCCCTCCACTTT.

The chain's CDR3 is CASSLPNGQETQYF. For the CDR3, the DNA is TGTGCCAGCAGCTTGCCCAACGGCCAAGAGACCCAGTACTTC. V usage is TRBV5-4 and J usage is TRBJ2-5; D is undetermined. Deletions cut 1 base from V and 1 base from J, with 8 bases between. The CDR3 sequence is 14 residues long. Germline loops: CDR1 SGHNT, CDR2 YYREEE (reference sequence).

To note about this clonotype: The junction shows a germline mismatch at one end, possibly a read error. The chain carries TRBV7-9 and TRBJ2-1; 8 bases are a match to TRBD2. Germline V gene lookup returns CDR1 SEHNR and CDR2 FQNEAQ (reference sequence). The CDR3 loop spans 14 amino acids. The CDR3 nucleotides are TGTGCCAGCACCTTAGCGGGAATCCACAATGAGCAGTTCTTC. It yields the protein CASTLAGIHNEQFF.

This chain uses TRBV4-2 with TRBJ2-3; 8 bases match TRBD2. V lost 6 bases and J lost 6; bases outside the gene matches: 5. CDR3 size: 13 residues. Germline V lookup: CDR1 LGHNA, CDR2 YNFKEQ. CDR3 in amino acids: CASSRTSKDTQYF. In DNA, the CDR3 is TGTGCCAGCAGTCGGACTAGCAAGGATACGCAGTATTTT.

The chain is built from TRBV29-1 and TRBJ2-2; 9 bases match TRBD1. Germline V gene data show CDR1 as SQVTM and CDR2 as ANQGSEA. With V trimmed by 5 bases and J by 7 bases, 8 bases remained unmatched. The CDR3 runs 14 residues. This chain's CDR3 is CSVSRQGVIGELFF. The CDR3 DNA is TGCAGCGTTTCTAGACAGGGGGTAATCGGGGAGCTGTTTTTT.

The chain joins TRBV28 to TRBJ2-3; 7 positions match TRBD2. The junction had 11 bases not matched to a gene; V was cut back by 3 bases and J by 5 bases. The CDR3 has 16 residues. Germline CDR1 and CDR2: MDHEN and SYDVKM. CDR3 nucleotides: TGTGCCAGCAGTTTCGGTCAGCGGGATAGGAAAGATACGCAGTATTTT. Translation gives CASSFGQRDRKDTQYF.

The rearrangement joins TRBV16 to TRBJ1-5; 8 positions agree with TRBD1. The length of the CDR3 is 14 residues. Germline trimming cut 4 bases from V and 7 bases from J; bases unmatched to any gene: 6. CDR1 and CDR2 (germline): KGHSY, FQNENV. The CDR3 bases are TGTGCCAGCAGCCTCGGACAGGGCTACCAGCCCCAGCATTTT. Translated: CASSLGQGYQPQHF. The whole variable domain, filled in from reference TRBV16 and TRBJ1-5, reads GEEVAQTPKHLVRGEGQKAKLYCAPIKGHSYVFWYQQVLKNEFKFLISFQNENVFDETGMPKERFSAKCLPNSPCSLEIQATKLEDSAVYFCASSLGQGYQPQHFGDGTRLSIL.

The CDR3 DNA reads as TGTGCCAGCAGCCAAAGGGCCGTCCAAGAGACCCAGTACTTC. It yields the protein CASSQRAVQETQYF. The chain carries TRBV3-1 and TRBJ2-5, with D unclear. Germline CDR1 reads LGHDT; CDR2 reads YNNKEL (reference sequence). This CDR3 has 14 residues. V lost 2 bases and J 1 base, leaving 8 bases between the germline ends.

The chain combines TRBV29-1 with TRBJ1-2; a weak D match, TRBD1 (6 bases). Germline V gene lookup returns CDR1 SQVTM and CDR2 ANQGSEA. Trimming pared 5 bases from V and 2 bases from J, leaving 12 bases between. The CDR3 length is 13 residues. CDR3 in DNA: TGCAGCGTTTATTCCAGGGGAAACTATGGCTACACCTTC. Translation gives CSVYSRGNYGYTF.

CDR3 sequence reads: CASSQEGRDNEKLFF. CDR3 in DNA: TGCGCCAGCAGCCAAGAGGGCAGGGATAATGAAAAACTGTTTTTT. The genes are TRBV4-3 and TRBJ1-4; D perhaps matches TRBD1 (5 bases). This CDR3 comprises 15 residues. Germline-derived CDR1 and CDR2 are LGHNA and YSLEER. Trimming removed 0 bases at V and 4 bases at J, with 9 bases between.